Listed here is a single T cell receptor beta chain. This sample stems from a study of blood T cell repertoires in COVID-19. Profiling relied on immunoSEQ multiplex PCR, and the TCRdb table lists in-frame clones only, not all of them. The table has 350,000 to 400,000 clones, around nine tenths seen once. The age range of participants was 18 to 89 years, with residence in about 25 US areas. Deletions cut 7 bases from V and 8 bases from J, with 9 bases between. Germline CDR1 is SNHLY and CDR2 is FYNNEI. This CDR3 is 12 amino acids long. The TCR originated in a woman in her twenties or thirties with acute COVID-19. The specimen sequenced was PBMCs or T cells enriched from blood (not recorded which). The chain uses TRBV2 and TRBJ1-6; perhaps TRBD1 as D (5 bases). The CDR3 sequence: CASMGGDSPLHF. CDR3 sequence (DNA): TGTGCCAGCATGGGGGGTGATTCACCCCTCCACTTT.